This T cell receptor beta chain was observed in a study of shared clonotypes between healthy human individuals. Background on the study: Per-donor plates numbered three CD4 naive, three CD4 memory, two CD8 naive and one CD8 memory.

Study-wide results and caveats: Few donors limited the genetic and exposure-history diversity represented.

V lost 3 bases to trimming and J lost 8 bases, with 14 bases between them. The CDR3 sequence is 14 residues long. Germline CDR1 is MDHEN and CDR2 is SYDVKM. A word on this clone: Its antigen is still unknown.

A split of CD4+ cells into CD45RA+ naive and CD45RA-negative memory subsets was performed. The material for each subset, its genomic DNA, was split evenly across several immunoSEQ plates. Sequencing used immunoSEQ multiplex PCR; TCRdb keeps in-frame clones, though not all of them. Found here are roughly 1,000,000 clones, around three quarters of them singletons; the top ten hold 0.6% to 0.7%. Sequencing was carried out using memory CD4+ T cells from PBMCs. Stated subset: CD45RA-negative fraction. The chain uses TRBV28 and TRBJ2-4, with D maybe TRBD2 (6 bases). The source is a man between 18 and 29 years old in good health. Some clones in this sample may be carry-over from other donors' samples. The CDR3 DNA reads TGTGCCAGCAGTTTGTTGGGGACTGGGGACATTCAGTACTTC. Amino acid sequence: CASSLLGTGDIQYF.